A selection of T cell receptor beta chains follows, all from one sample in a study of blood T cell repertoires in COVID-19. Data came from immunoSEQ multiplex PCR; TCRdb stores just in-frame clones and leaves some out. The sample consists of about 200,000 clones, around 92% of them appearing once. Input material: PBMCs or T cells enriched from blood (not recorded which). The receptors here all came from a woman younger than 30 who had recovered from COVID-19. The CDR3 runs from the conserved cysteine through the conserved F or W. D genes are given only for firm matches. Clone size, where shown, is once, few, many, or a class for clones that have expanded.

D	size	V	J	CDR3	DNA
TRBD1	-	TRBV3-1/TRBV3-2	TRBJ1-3	CASSQGWSTGVNTIYF	TGTGCCAGCAGCCAAGGGTGGTCGACAGGGGTGAACACCATATATTTT
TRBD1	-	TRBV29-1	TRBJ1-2	CSVEVTGVNYGYTF	TGCAGCGTTGAAGTTACAGGGGTGAACTATGGCTACACCTTC
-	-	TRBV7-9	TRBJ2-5	CASSPWTAPQETQYF	TGTGCCAGCAGCCCCTGGACAGCACCTCAAGAGACCCAGTACTTC
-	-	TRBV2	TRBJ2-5	CASSQWGGGETQYF	TGTGCCAGCAGTCAATGGGGGGGCGGGGAGACCCAGTACTTC
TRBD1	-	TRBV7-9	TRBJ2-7	CASSLGRTGGHEQYF	TGTGCCAGCAGCTTAGGCCGGACAGGGGGTCACGAGCAGTACTTC
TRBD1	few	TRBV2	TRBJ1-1	CASRDRGNTEAFF	TGTGCCAGCAGGGACAGGGGGAACACTGAAGCTTTCTTT
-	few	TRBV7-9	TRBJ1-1	CARAGPLTEAFF	TGTGCCAGGGCAGGGCCACTCACTGAAGCTTTCTTT
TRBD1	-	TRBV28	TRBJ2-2	CASSSGSRGYTGELFF	TGTGCCAGCAGTTCAGGGAGCAGGGGGTACACCGGGGAGCTGTTTTTT
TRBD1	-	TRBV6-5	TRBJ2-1	CASGQGQGGEQFF	TGTGCCAGCGGGCAAGGACAGGGAGGTGAGCAGTTCTTC
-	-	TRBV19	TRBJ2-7	CASRSGYEQYF	TGTGCCAGTCGTTCGGGGTACGAGCAGTACTTC
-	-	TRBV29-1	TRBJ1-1	CSVHQRLNTEAFF	TGCAGCGTTCATCAGAGGTTGAACACTGAAGCTTTCTTT
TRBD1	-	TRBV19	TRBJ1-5	CASKWGPGQGAIGQPQHF	TGTGCCAGTAAGTGGGGTCCGGGACAGGGTGCGATAGGTCAGCCCCAGCATTTT
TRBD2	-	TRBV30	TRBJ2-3	CAWLGAGGGGDTQYF	TGTGCCTGGTTAGGAGCGGGGGGGGGCGGAGATACGCAGTATTTT
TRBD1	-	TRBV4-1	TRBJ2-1	CASSPGGQGALSSYNEQFF	TGCGCCAGCAGTCCAGGGGGACAGGGGGCTCTTAGCTCCTACAATGAGCAGTTCTTC
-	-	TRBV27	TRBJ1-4	CASSFWGGNEKLFF	TGTGCCAGCAGTTTTTGGGGAGGTAATGAAAAACTGTTTTTT
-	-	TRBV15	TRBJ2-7	CATSRDRVQGTYEQYF	TGTGCCACCAGCAGAGATCGTGTCCAGGGTACCTACGAGCAGTACTTC
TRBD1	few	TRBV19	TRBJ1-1	CASSFSIGQGRAEAFF	TGTGCCAGTAGCTTTTCGATCGGACAGGGGAGGGCTGAAGCTTTCTTT
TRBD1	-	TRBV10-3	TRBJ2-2	CAISGETGAGELFF	TGTGCCATCAGTGGGGAGACAGGGGCCGGGGAGCTGTTTTTT
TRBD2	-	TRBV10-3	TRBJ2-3	CAISENRGGAVVTDTQYF	TGTGCCATCAGTGAGAATCGCGGGGGGGCGGTGGTTACAGATACGCAGTATTTT
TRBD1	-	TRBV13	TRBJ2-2	CASSMTGEFGELFF	TGTGCCAGCAGCATGACAGGGGAGTTCGGGGAGCTGTTTTTT
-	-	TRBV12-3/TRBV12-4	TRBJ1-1	CASSPRQYTEAFF	TGTGCCAGCAGTCCGAGACAGTACACTGAAGCTTTCTTT
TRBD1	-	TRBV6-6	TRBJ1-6	CASSPKLSTGYYNSPLHF	TGTGCCAGCAGTCCCAAACTCTCGACAGGGTACTATAATTCACCCCTCCACTTT
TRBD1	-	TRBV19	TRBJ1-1	CASSIGTVSAGEAFF	TGTGCCAGTAGTATCGGGACAGTCTCGGCCGGTGAAGCTTTCTTT
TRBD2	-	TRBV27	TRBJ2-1	CASSLGRAKEQFF	TGTGCCAGCAGTTTGGGGAGGGCTAAGGAGCAGTTCTTC
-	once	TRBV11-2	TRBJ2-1	CASSLGQRRYSYNEQFF	TGTGCCAGCAGCTTAGGGCAGCGGAGATACTCCTACAATGAGCAGTTCTTC
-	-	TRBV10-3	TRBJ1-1	CAISQGVNTEAFF	TGTGCCATCAGTCAGGGCGTGAACACTGAAGCTTTCTTT
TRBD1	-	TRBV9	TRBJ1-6	CASSLGTGVNSPLHF	TGTGCCAGCAGCCTAGGGACAGGGGTTAATTCACCCCTCCACTTT
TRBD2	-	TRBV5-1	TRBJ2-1	CASREEGLAGYNEQFF	TGCGCCAGCAGGGAGGAGGGGCTAGCGGGATACAATGAGCAGTTCTTC
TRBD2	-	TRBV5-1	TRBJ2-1	CASSLISGGSSYNEQFF	TGCGCCAGCAGCTTGATTAGCGGGGGGAGCTCCTACAATGAGCAGTTCTTC
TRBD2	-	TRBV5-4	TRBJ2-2	CASSFPGGGLANSGELFF	TGTGCCAGCAGCTTTCCAGGGGGTGGACTAGCGAATAGCGGGGAGCTGTTTTTT
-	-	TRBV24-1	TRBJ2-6	CATSDLKRTGANVLTF	TGTGCCACCAGTGATTTAAAGCGTACTGGGGCCAACGTCCTGACTTTC
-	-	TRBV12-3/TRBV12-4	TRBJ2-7	CASSLEGPYEQYF	TGTGCCAGCAGTTTAGAGGGGCCCTACGAGCAGTACTTC